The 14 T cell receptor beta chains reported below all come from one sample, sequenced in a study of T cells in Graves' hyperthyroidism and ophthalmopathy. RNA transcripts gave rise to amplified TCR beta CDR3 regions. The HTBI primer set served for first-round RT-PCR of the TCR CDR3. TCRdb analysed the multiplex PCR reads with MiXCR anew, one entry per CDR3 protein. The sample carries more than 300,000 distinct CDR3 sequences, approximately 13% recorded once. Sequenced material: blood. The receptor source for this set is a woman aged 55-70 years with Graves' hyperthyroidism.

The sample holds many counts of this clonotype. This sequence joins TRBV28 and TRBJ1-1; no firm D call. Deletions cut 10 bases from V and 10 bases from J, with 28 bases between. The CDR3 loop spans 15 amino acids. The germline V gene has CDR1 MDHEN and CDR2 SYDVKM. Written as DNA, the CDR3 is TGTGCCACGCTCCCGGGAGAAAGAATAAATAGACGAGCTTTCTTT. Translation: CATLPGERINRRAFF.

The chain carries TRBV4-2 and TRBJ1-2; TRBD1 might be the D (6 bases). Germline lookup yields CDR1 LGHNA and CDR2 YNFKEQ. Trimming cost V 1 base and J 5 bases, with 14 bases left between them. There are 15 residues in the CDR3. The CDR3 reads CASSQAADSSYGYTF. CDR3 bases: TGTGCCAGCAGCCAAGCCGCGGACAGTTCATATGGCTACACCTTC.

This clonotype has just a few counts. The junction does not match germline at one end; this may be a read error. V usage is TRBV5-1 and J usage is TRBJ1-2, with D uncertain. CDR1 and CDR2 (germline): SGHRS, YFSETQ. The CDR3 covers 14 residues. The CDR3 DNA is TGTGCCAGCAGCTTGGGTCCGACAAACTGTGGCTACACCTTC. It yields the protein CASSLGPTNCGYTF.

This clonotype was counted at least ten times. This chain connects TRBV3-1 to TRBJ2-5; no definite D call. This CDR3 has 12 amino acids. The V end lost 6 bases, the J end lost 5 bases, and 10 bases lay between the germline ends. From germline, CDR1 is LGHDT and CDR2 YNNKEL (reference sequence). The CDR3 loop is CASRGDTETQYF. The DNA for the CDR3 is TGTGCCAGCAGAGGAGATACGGAGACCCAGTACTTC.

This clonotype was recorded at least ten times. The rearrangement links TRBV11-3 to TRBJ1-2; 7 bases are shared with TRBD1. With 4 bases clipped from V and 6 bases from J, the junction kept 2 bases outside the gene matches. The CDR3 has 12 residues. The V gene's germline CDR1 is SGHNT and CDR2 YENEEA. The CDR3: CASSYQGDGYTF. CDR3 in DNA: TGTGCCAGCAGCTATCAGGGGGATGGCTACACCTTC.

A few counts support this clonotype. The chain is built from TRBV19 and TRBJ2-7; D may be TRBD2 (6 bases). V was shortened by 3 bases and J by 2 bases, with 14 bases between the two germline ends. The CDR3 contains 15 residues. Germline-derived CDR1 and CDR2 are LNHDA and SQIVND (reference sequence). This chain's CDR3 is CASSIWHAGTYEQYF. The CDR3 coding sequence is TGTGCCAGTAGTATCTGGCACGCGGGGACCTACGAGCAGTACTTC.

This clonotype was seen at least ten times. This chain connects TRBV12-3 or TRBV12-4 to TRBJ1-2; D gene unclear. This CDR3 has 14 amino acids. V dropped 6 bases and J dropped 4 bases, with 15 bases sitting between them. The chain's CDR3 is CASSPGVMIYGYTF. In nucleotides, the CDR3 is TGTGCCAGCAGCCCCGGGGTGATGATCTATGGCTACACCTTC.

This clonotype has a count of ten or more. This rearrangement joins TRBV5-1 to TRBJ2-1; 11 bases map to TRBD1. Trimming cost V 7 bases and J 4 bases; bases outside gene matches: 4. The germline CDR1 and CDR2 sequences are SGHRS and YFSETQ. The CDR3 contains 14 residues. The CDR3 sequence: CASAGTGGYNEQFF. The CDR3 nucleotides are TGCGCCAGCGCCGGGACAGGGGGTTACAATGAGCAGTTCTTC.

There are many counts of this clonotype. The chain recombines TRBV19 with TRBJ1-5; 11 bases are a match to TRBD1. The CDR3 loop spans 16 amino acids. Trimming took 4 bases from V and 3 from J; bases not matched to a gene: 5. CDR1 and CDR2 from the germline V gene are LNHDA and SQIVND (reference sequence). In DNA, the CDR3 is TGTGCCAGTAGTACCCGGGACAGGGGGTACAATCAGCCCCAGCATTTT. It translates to CASSTRDRGYNQPQHF.

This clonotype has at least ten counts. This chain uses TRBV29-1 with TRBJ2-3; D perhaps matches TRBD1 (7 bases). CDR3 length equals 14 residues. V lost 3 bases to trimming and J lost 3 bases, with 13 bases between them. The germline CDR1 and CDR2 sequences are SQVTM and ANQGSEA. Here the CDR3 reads CSVESSGGTDTQYF. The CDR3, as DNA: TGCAGCGTTGAGTCGTCAGGGGGGACAGATACGCAGTATTTT.

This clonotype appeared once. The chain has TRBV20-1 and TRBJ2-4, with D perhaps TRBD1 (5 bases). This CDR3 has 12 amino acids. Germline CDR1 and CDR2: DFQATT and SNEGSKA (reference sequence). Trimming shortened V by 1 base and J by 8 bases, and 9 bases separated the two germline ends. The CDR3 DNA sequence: TGCAGTGCTAGAGGACAGTGGGACATTCAGTACTTC. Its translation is CSARGQWDIQYF.

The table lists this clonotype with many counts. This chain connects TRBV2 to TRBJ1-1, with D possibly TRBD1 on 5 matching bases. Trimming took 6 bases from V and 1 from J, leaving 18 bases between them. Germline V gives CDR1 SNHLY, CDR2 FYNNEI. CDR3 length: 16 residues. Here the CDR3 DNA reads TGTGCCAGCAGCCGAAGAGGGCAGGGCACGAACACTGAAGCTTTCTTT. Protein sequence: CASSRRGQGTNTEAFF.

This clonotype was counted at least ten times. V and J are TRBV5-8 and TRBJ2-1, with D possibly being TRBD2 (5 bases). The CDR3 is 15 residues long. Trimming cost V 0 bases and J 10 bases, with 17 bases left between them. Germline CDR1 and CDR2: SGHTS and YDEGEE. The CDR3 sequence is CASSLAAGLNREQFF. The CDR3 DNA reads TGTGCCAGCAGCTTGGCGGCGGGCCTGAACCGGGAGCAGTTCTTC.

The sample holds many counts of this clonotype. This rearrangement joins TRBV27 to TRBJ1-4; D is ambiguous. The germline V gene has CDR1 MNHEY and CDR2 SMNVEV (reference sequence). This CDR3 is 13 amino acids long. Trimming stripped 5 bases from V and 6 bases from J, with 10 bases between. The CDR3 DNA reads TGTGCCAGCAGTAGCCCGGGTGATGAAAAACTGTTTTTT. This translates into CASSSPGDEKLFF.